This TCR beta chain was recovered during a study of blood T cell repertoires in COVID-19. The protocol was immunoSEQ multiplex PCR, while the TCRdb copy is restricted to in-frame clones and leaves out a portion. The table has about 180,000 clones, around 90% seen once; the top ten hold about 9.4%. Trimming shortened V by 8 bases and J by 6 bases, and 14 bases separated the two germline ends. From germline, CDR1 is MDHEN and CDR2 SYDVKM. This CDR3 comprises 12 residues. V usage is TRBV28 and J usage is TRBJ2-7, with D possibly TRBD2 on 6 matching bases. The receptor's source is a woman aged 18-35 years who had recovered from COVID-19. Sequenced: PBMCs or T cells enriched from blood (not recorded which). CDR3 protein: CASASGTLEQYF. The CDR3 DNA reads as TGTGCCAGCGCTTCCGGGACTCTCGAGCAGTACTTC.